The clone carrying this T cell receptor beta chain was counted at least ten times. What it recognizes is unknown. The data are from a study of CD8 T cells in ankylosing spondylitis. The CDR3 has 15 residues. The germline CDR1 and CDR2 sequences are KGHDR and SFDVKD. V was clipped by 5 bases and J by 3 bases, with 15 bases between them. Using quantitative 5'-RACE with molecular barcodes, the authors made TCR beta libraries. TCRdb itself ran the 5' RACE reads through MiXCR, one entry per CDR3 protein. Here the sample spans 500,000 or so distinct CDR3 sequences, roughly 5.2% being singletons. General study results and limits: Reports say disease-linked clones showed up significantly more in matched ankylosing spondylitis synovial fluid. The disease-linked clones had a CD8+ phenotype and low blood frequencies. A TCR beta motif made of about eight highly homologous variants seemed typical of ankylosing spondylitis blood.

Sequenced input: blood, either unsorted or a sorted T cell fraction (not recorded which). The sequence was collected from a male donor with ankylosing spondylitis. V usage is TRBV24-1 and J usage is TRBJ1-1, with D hard to call. The CDR3, as DNA: TGTGCCACCAGTGTCGGCGAGGGTAGGGACACTGAAGCTTTCTTT. It specifies CATSVGEGRDTEAFF.